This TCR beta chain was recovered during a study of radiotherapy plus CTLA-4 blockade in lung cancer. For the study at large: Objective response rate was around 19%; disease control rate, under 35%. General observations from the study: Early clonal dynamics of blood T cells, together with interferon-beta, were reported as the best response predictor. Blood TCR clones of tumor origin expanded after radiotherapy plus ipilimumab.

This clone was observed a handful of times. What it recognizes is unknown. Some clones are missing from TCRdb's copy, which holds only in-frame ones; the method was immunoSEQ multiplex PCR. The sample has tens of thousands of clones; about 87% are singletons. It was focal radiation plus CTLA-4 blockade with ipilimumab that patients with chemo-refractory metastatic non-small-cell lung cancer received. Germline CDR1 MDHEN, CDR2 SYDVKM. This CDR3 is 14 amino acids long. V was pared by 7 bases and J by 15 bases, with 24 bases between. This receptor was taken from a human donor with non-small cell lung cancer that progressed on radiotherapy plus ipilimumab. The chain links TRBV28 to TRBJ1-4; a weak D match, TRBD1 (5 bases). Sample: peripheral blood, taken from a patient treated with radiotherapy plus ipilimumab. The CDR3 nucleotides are TGTGCCAGCACCCCCCGAGGACCCCAGGGAGTAGTGTTTTTT. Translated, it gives CASTPRGPQGVVFF.